This is a list of T cell receptor beta chains from one sample in a study of blood T cell repertoires in COVID-19. The method was immunoSEQ multiplex PCR; TCRdb's version includes in-frame clones alone and lacks a portion of them. The repertoire holds roughly 75,000 clones, with approximately 80% as singletons. Specimen: peripheral blood. The receptors derive from a man in his fifties with COVID-19, enrolled during active disease. CDR3s include the opening cysteine and the closing phenylalanine or tryptophan. A D gene is named only where the DNA matches it firmly. Some rows have no size entry. The others give once, few or many, or a class for an expanded clone.

clone_size: -
j_call: TRBJ2-1
d_call: TRBD2
v_call: TRBV3-1/TRBV3-2
cdr3_length: 17
cdr3_nt: TGTGCCAGCAGCCAAGAGAAAGCGGGAGGGCCGAGGAATGAGCAGTTCTTC
cdr3_aa: CASSQEKAGGPRNEQFF

clone_size: -
j_call: TRBJ2-1
d_call: -
v_call: TRBV21-1
cdr3_length: 16
cdr3_nt: TGTGCCAGCAGAACCGGACTAGCGGGATTCCACAATGAGCAGTTCTTC
cdr3_aa: CASRTGLAGFHNEQFF

clone_size: -
j_call: TRBJ2-2
d_call: TRBD1
v_call: TRBV19
cdr3_length: 16
cdr3_nt: TGTGCCAGTAGTTCCCGGACAGGGGGCGCAACCGGGGAGCTGTTTTTT
cdr3_aa: CASSSRTGGATGELFF

clone_size: -
j_call: TRBJ2-6
d_call: -
v_call: TRBV6-2/TRBV6-3
cdr3_length: 14
cdr3_nt: TGTGCCAGCAGTCTACGGGTTGAGGCCAACGTCCTGACTTTC
cdr3_aa: CASSLRVEANVLTF

clone_size: -
j_call: TRBJ2-5
d_call: TRBD2
v_call: TRBV6-5
cdr3_length: 16
cdr3_nt: TGTGCCAGCAGTTACCTTCGACTAGCGGGAGGGGAGACCCAGTACTTC
cdr3_aa: CASSYLRLAGGETQYF

clone_size: -
j_call: TRBJ2-4
d_call: -
v_call: TRBV3-1/TRBV3-2
cdr3_length: 14
cdr3_nt: TGTGCCAGCAGCCATAGGGGGAGCAAAAACATTCAGTACTTC
cdr3_aa: CASSHRGSKNIQYF

clone_size: -
j_call: TRBJ1-5
d_call: -
v_call: TRBV4-1
cdr3_length: 18
cdr3_nt: TGCGCCAGCAGCCAAGATATTGCAGGGGCGTATAGCAATCAGCCCCAGCATTTT
cdr3_aa: CASSQDIAGAYSNQPQHF

clone_size: -
j_call: TRBJ2-6
d_call: -
v_call: TRBV19
cdr3_length: 13
cdr3_nt: TGTGCCGCAGGGGATTCTGGGGCCAACGTCCTGACTTTC
cdr3_aa: CAAGDSGANVLTF

clone_size: -
j_call: TRBJ1-6
d_call: -
v_call: TRBV2
cdr3_length: 14
cdr3_nt: TGTGCCAGCAGAGCCAGGGGCGAGAATTCACCCCTCCACTTT
cdr3_aa: CASRARGENSPLHF

clone_size: few
j_call: TRBJ1-2
d_call: TRBD1
v_call: TRBV5-4
cdr3_length: 17
cdr3_nt: TGTGCCAGCAGCTTGTTTTCCCCCCCCAGGGGGGATCATGGCTACACCTTC
cdr3_aa: CASSLFSPPRGDHGYTF

clone_size: -
j_call: TRBJ2-7
d_call: TRBD1
v_call: TRBV19
cdr3_length: 13
cdr3_nt: TGTGCCAGTAGTATAGGGGACAGTCCCGAGCAGTACTTC
cdr3_aa: CASSIGDSPEQYF

clone_size: -
j_call: TRBJ2-7
d_call: -
v_call: TRBV28
cdr3_length: 13
cdr3_nt: TGTGCCAGCTGGGGGGTAGCCCGTTACGAGCAGTACTTC
cdr3_aa: CASWGVARYEQYF

clone_size: -
j_call: TRBJ1-4
d_call: -
v_call: TRBV14
cdr3_length: 14
cdr3_nt: TGTGCCAGCAGCCAAGATTCCCCGTCCCCAAAACTGTTTTTT
cdr3_aa: CASSQDSPSPKLFF

clone_size: once
j_call: TRBJ2-5
d_call: TRBD2
v_call: TRBV29-1
cdr3_length: 15
cdr3_nt: TGCAGCGTTGAAGTGGCGGGAGGATCGCAAGAGACCCAGTACTTC
cdr3_aa: CSVEVAGGSQETQYF

clone_size: -
j_call: TRBJ2-1
d_call: -
v_call: TRBV27
cdr3_length: 15
cdr3_nt: TGTGCCAGCAGTTCGTCCCTCCCCTCCTACAATGAGCAGTTCTTC
cdr3_aa: CASSSSLPSYNEQFF

clone_size: -
j_call: TRBJ2-3
d_call: -
v_call: TRBV3-1/TRBV3-2
cdr3_length: 14
cdr3_nt: TGTGCCAGCAGCCAAGATCTGCAGGTCTATACGCAGTATTTT
cdr3_aa: CASSQDLQVYTQYF

clone_size: -
j_call: TRBJ1-1
d_call: TRBD1
v_call: TRBV14
cdr3_length: 14
cdr3_nt: TGTGCCAGCAGCCCCGGACAGGGGAACACTGAAGCTTTCTTT
cdr3_aa: CASSPGQGNTEAFF

clone_size: -
j_call: TRBJ1-1
d_call: -
v_call: TRBV15
cdr3_length: 15
cdr3_nt: TGTGCCACCAGATCGCAGGGATCTTGGGACACTGAAGCTTTCTTT
cdr3_aa: CATRSQGSWDTEAFF

clone_size: -
j_call: TRBJ2-3
d_call: -
v_call: TRBV6-5
cdr3_length: 13
cdr3_nt: TGTGCCAGCAGTTCTCGACTGAAAGATACGCAGTATTTT
cdr3_aa: CASSSRLKDTQYF

clone_size: -
j_call: TRBJ2-7
d_call: TRBD1
v_call: TRBV18
cdr3_length: 15
cdr3_nt: TGTGCCAGCTCACCGACGGGACAGGGGCTCTACGAGCAGTACTTC
cdr3_aa: CASSPTGQGLYEQYF

clone_size: -
j_call: TRBJ1-4
d_call: -
v_call: TRBV7-9
cdr3_length: 11
cdr3_nt: TGTGCCAGTGGGGCCGTGGAAAAACTGTTTTTT
cdr3_aa: CASGAVEKLFF

clone_size: -
j_call: TRBJ2-5
d_call: -
v_call: TRBV19
cdr3_length: 15
cdr3_nt: TGTGCCAGTAGTATGAGGTTAGGGAGCCAAGAGACCCAGTACTTC
cdr3_aa: CASSMRLGSQETQYF

clone_size: -
j_call: TRBJ2-1
d_call: TRBD1
v_call: TRBV14
cdr3_length: 14
cdr3_nt: TGTGCCAGCAGCCACTATGACAGGGAGAATGAGCAGTTCTTC
cdr3_aa: CASSHYDRENEQFF

clone_size: -
j_call: TRBJ2-3
d_call: -
v_call: TRBV5-1
cdr3_length: 14
cdr3_nt: TGCGCCAGCAGCTTGGCTGCGGGAACAGATACGCAGTATTTT
cdr3_aa: CASSLAAGTDTQYF

clone_size: -
j_call: TRBJ2-5
d_call: TRBD1
v_call: TRBV7-2
cdr3_length: 16
cdr3_nt: TGTGCCAGCAGCGGTAATTGGGACAGGGAAGGGGAGACCCAGTACTTC
cdr3_aa: CASSGNWDREGETQYF

clone_size: -
j_call: TRBJ1-2
d_call: -
v_call: TRBV28
cdr3_length: 16
cdr3_nt: TGTGCCAGCAGTTTACCCCAGGGTGCAGGGCTCTATGGCTACACCTTC
cdr3_aa: CASSLPQGAGLYGYTF

clone_size: -
j_call: TRBJ1-5
d_call: -
v_call: TRBV6-5
cdr3_length: 14
cdr3_nt: TGTGCCAGCACTACGGGACACGGCAATCAGCCCCAGCATTTT
cdr3_aa: CASTTGHGNQPQHF

clone_size: -
j_call: TRBJ1-2
d_call: -
v_call: TRBV30
cdr3_length: 11
cdr3_nt: TGTGCCTTGGAGGTGAACTATGGCTACACCTTC
cdr3_aa: CALEVNYGYTF

clone_size: once
j_call: TRBJ1-2
d_call: -
v_call: TRBV5-1
cdr3_length: 13
cdr3_nt: TGCGCCAGCAGCCCCGACGTCGGGGGGGGCTACACCTTC
cdr3_aa: CASSPDVGGGYTF

clone_size: -
j_call: TRBJ2-4
d_call: TRBD1
v_call: TRBV11-2
cdr3_length: 11
cdr3_nt: TGTGCCAGCAGCTTCCGGGACAGTCTATACTTC
cdr3_aa: CASSFRDSLYF

clone_size: -
j_call: TRBJ2-5
d_call: TRBD1
v_call: TRBV7-3
cdr3_length: 15
cdr3_nt: TGTGCCAGCAGCTTAGGGGGACAGGGACAAGAGACCCAGTACTTC
cdr3_aa: CASSLGGQGQETQYF

clone_size: -
j_call: TRBJ2-5
d_call: -
v_call: TRBV7-2
cdr3_length: 13
cdr3_nt: TGTGCCAGCAGGTTGGGGCCAGGGGAGACCCAGTACTTC
cdr3_aa: CASRLGPGETQYF

clone_size: -
j_call: TRBJ2-3
d_call: TRBD1
v_call: TRBV7-7
cdr3_length: 14
cdr3_nt: TGTGCTAGCAGCCAGACAGGGACCACAGATACGCAGTATTTT
cdr3_aa: CASSQTGTTDTQYF

clone_size: -
j_call: TRBJ1-1
d_call: -
v_call: TRBV7-8
cdr3_length: 15
cdr3_nt: TGTGCCAGCAGCTTAGCGGGACAAGTGAACACTGAAGCTTTCTTT
cdr3_aa: CASSLAGQVNTEAFF

clone_size: -
j_call: TRBJ1-1
d_call: -
v_call: TRBV5-6
cdr3_length: 14
cdr3_nt: TGTGCCAGCAGCCCGGGGTACAGGGCCACTGAAGCTTTCTTT
cdr3_aa: CASSPGYRATEAFF

clone_size: -
j_call: TRBJ2-1
d_call: TRBD2
v_call: TRBV11-2
cdr3_length: 14
cdr3_nt: TGTGCCAGCAGACGACTAGCGGGACCCCAGGTGCAGTTCTTC
cdr3_aa: CASRRLAGPQVQFF

clone_size: -
j_call: TRBJ1-2
d_call: -
v_call: TRBV30
cdr3_length: 12
cdr3_nt: TGTGCCTGGAGTGTAGACTTCTATGGCTACACCTTC
cdr3_aa: CAWSVDFYGYTF

clone_size: once
j_call: TRBJ2-1
d_call: TRBD2
v_call: TRBV24-1
cdr3_length: 19
cdr3_nt: TGTGCCACCAGTGATTTTTCCAGACCGGGACTAGCGGGATACAATGAGCAGTTCTTC
cdr3_aa: CATSDFSRPGLAGYNEQFF

clone_size: -
j_call: TRBJ2-1
d_call: TRBD2
v_call: TRBV5-1
cdr3_length: 14
cdr3_nt: TGCGCCAGCAGCTTTAGCGGGGCTTACAATGAGCAGTTCTTC
cdr3_aa: CASSFSGAYNEQFF

clone_size: -
j_call: TRBJ2-7
d_call: TRBD2
v_call: TRBV18
cdr3_length: 15
cdr3_nt: TGTGCCAGCTCACCATTAGGACGGGAGGGGAACGAGCAGTACTTC
cdr3_aa: CASSPLGREGNEQYF

clone_size: -
j_call: TRBJ2-7
d_call: -
v_call: TRBV28
cdr3_length: 14
cdr3_nt: TGTGCCAGCAGTTTGGCCAGTCCCTCCTACGAGCAGTACTTC
cdr3_aa: CASSLASPSYEQYF

clone_size: once
j_call: TRBJ2-1
d_call: TRBD1
v_call: TRBV24-1
cdr3_length: 16
cdr3_nt: TGTGCCACCAGTGACGGACAGGGTGGATCCTACAATGAGCAGTTCTTC
cdr3_aa: CATSDGQGGSYNEQFF

clone_size: few
j_call: TRBJ2-2
d_call: -
v_call: TRBV30
cdr3_length: 15
cdr3_nt: TGTGCCTGGAGGCTAGCTACCCGAGACACCGGGGAGCTGTTTTTT
cdr3_aa: CAWRLATRDTGELFF

clone_size: -
j_call: TRBJ2-5
d_call: -
v_call: TRBV19
cdr3_length: 12
cdr3_nt: TGTGCCAGTAGTATAGGAGGAGAGACCCAGTACTTC
cdr3_aa: CASSIGGETQYF

clone_size: few
j_call: TRBJ1-5
d_call: TRBD1
v_call: TRBV28
cdr3_length: 17
cdr3_nt: TGTGCCAGCAGTTTACCTTCCCCGGGACAGGGAACTCAGCCCCAGCATTTT
cdr3_aa: CASSLPSPGQGTQPQHF

clone_size: -
j_call: TRBJ2-1
d_call: TRBD2
v_call: TRBV7-9
cdr3_length: 16
cdr3_nt: TGTGCCAGCAGCGTGGGACTAGCGTTGGGGGGAAATGAGCAGTTCTTC
cdr3_aa: CASSVGLALGGNEQFF

clone_size: -
j_call: TRBJ1-2
d_call: -
v_call: TRBV28
cdr3_length: 12
cdr3_nt: TGTGCCAGCAGTTTCCGACTTTATGGCTACACCTTC
cdr3_aa: CASSFRLYGYTF

clone_size: -
j_call: TRBJ1-6
d_call: -
v_call: TRBV5-4
cdr3_length: 15
cdr3_nt: TGTGCCAGCAGCCTCCAGAGGGATTTGAATTCACCCCTCCACTTT
cdr3_aa: CASSLQRDLNSPLHF